Below, 28 T cell receptor beta chains from the same sample are listed, as sequenced in a study of blood T cell repertoires in COVID-19. The data were produced by immunoSEQ multiplex PCR, yet TCRdb's version contains in-frame clones alone and is incomplete. The data show 50,000 to 65,000 clones, about 82% seen once. The sample comprised peripheral blood. Receptor source: a man aged 65 to 79 with acute or convalescent COVID-19.

The J gene is TRBJ2-5, the V gene TRBV18; D possibly corresponds to TRBD1 (5 bases). Germline V lookup: CDR1 KGHSH, CDR2 LQKENI. The germline V and J ends were trimmed by 3 bases and 0 bases, with 5 bases remaining between them. The CDR3 length is 13 residues. CDR3: CASSPTDQETQYF. The CDR3 region has the DNA TGTGCCAGCTCACCGACAGACCAAGAGACCCAGTACTTC.

The chain links TRBV19 to TRBJ1-2; no clear D. The CDR3 consists of 12 residues. V lost 5 bases to trimming and J lost 5 bases, with 9 bases between them. In germline, CDR1 is LNHDA, CDR2 SQIVND (reference sequence). The DNA for the CDR3 is TGTGCCAGTAGTCAATCAGCGTATGGCTACACCTTC. It is translated as CASSQSAYGYTF.

Here the CDR3 reads CASSQGRGGDEQFF. The CDR3 DNA is TGTGCCAGCAGCCAAGGGCGGGGGGGCGATGAGCAGTTCTTC. V and J are TRBV3-1 (or the pseudogene TRBV3-2) and TRBJ2-1; 9 bases match TRBD2. V was clipped by 1 base and J by 8 bases; unmatched bases: 3. Germline V CDR1 and CDR2: LGHDT, YNNKEL (reference sequence). The CDR3 totals 14 residues.

V gene TRBV28 combines with J gene TRBJ1-2, with a weak D call TRBD1 (5 bases). The germline V and J ends were trimmed by 1 base and 6 bases, with 9 bases remaining between them. The germline V gene has CDR1 MDHEN and CDR2 SYDVKM. The CDR3 length is 13 residues. The chain's CDR3 is CASSLLAGDGYTF. The CDR3 bases are TGTGCCAGCAGTTTATTGGCGGGGGATGGCTACACCTTC.

This clone was seen a single time. Without the conserved terminal phenylalanine or tryptophan, this CDR3 likely stems from a read error. The V call is TRBV2, the J call TRBJ2-7; 9 bases are shared with TRBD1. Germline values: CDR1 SNHLY, CDR2 FYNNEI. The CDR3 has 15 amino acids. The V and J ends lost 6 bases and 5 bases, in that order; junction bases with no gene match: 11. The CDR3 DNA follows: TGTGCCAGCAGCGTAACCGGGACAGGGTTCAACGAGCAGTACCTC. Encoded protein: CASSVTGTGFNEQYL.

This clone was counted only a few times. CDR3 protein: CASGFPSPTSGGAYEQYF. The CDR3 DNA reads TGTGCTAGTGGTTTCCCCTCTCCGACTAGCGGGGGGGCCTACGAGCAGTACTTC. The chain couples TRBV12-5 to TRBJ2-7, with 14 nucleotides matching TRBD2. V lost 3 bases and J lost 2; bases outside the gene matches: 9. Germline CDR1 and CDR2: LGHNT and FRNRAP. The CDR3 runs to 18 residues.

The chain couples TRBV18 to TRBJ2-5; 9 bases are a match to TRBD1. This CDR3 is built from 14 residues. The V gene's germline CDR1 is KGHSH and CDR2 LQKENI. Unmatched junction bases numbered 2, after V lost 2 bases and J lost 4 bases. The DNA for the CDR3 is TGTGCCAGCTCACCAACGGGACAGGGAGAGACCCAGTACTTC. Translated: CASSPTGQGETQYF.

The V call is TRBV14, the J call TRBJ1-2, with 9 bases that match TRBD1. In germline, CDR1 is SGHDN, CDR2 FVKESK. With 0 bases clipped from V and 5 bases from J, the junction kept 4 bases outside the gene matches. This CDR3 has 15 amino acids. For the CDR3, the DNA is TGTGCCAGCAGCCAAGAGGACAGGGGAATGTATGGCTACACCTTC. This translates into CASSQEDRGMYGYTF.

The CDR3 is CASSLGQGVGETQYF. CDR3 DNA sequence: TGTGCCAGCAGCTTGGGACAGGGGGTAGGAGAGACCCAGTACTTC. This chain connects TRBV5-5 to TRBJ2-5, with 9 bases aligning to TRBD1. Germline V lookup: CDR1 SGHKS, CDR2 YYEKEE (reference sequence). V shed 0 bases and J 4 bases; nucleotides not matched to a gene: 4. This CDR3 has 15 amino acids.

J is TRBJ2-5 and V is TRBV5-1, with D unclear. The CDR3 covers 13 residues. Germline V gene sequence: CDR1 SGHRS, CDR2 YFSETQ. The V and J ends lost 2 bases and 4 bases respectively, with 9 bases between them. The CDR3 sequence is CASSLGETETQYF. The CDR3 nucleotides are TGCGCCAGCAGCTTAGGAGAAACAGAGACCCAGTACTTC. Full variable domain (missing parts from reference TRBV5-1 and TRBJ2-5): KAGVTQTPRYLIKTRGQQVTLSCSPISGHRSVSWYQQTPGQGLQFLFEYFSETQRNKGNFPGRFSGRQFSNSRSEMNVSTLELGDSALYLCASSLGETETQYFGPGTRLLVL.

The chain is built from TRBV12-3 or TRBV12-4 and TRBJ2-3; D gene unclear. V lost 3 bases to trimming and J lost 4 bases, with 5 bases between them. The CDR3 is made up of 12 amino acids. The CDR3 here is CASSFFADTQYF. As DNA, the CDR3 is TGTGCCAGCAGTTTCTTTGCAGATACGCAGTATTTT.

This clone was seen just once. The chain has TRBV6-5 and TRBJ1-2; D is uncertain. The germline V and J ends were trimmed by 10 bases and 4 bases, with 13 bases remaining between them. This CDR3 has 12 residues. The germline V gene has CDR1 MNHEY and CDR2 SVGAGI. CDR3 protein: CATRVEPYGYTF. The CDR3 region has the DNA TGTGCCACCCGGGTGGAACCCTATGGCTACACCTTC.

V and J are TRBV18 and TRBJ2-3, with a tentative D call TRBD1 (5 bases). From germline, CDR1 is KGHSH and CDR2 LQKENI. Trimming took 1 base from V and 1 from J, leaving 15 bases between them. CDR3 length: 17 amino acids. CDR3 amino acids: CASSPRYSGQGTDTQYF. For the CDR3, the DNA is TGTGCCAGCTCACCACGGTATTCAGGGCAGGGCACAGATACGCAGTATTTT.

The chain couples TRBV19 to TRBJ2-4, with TRBD1 as a possible D gene (7 bases). Germline lookup yields CDR1 LNHDA and CDR2 SQIVND (reference sequence). Trimming left V 4 bases short and J 7 bases short, with 17 bases between. CDR3 length: 15 amino acids. The CDR3, as DNA: TGTGCCAGTAGTAGGGGGGACAGCAAGGGGAACATTCAGTACTTC. Translated: CASSRGDSKGNIQYF.

CDR3 sequence: CASSESGLAGSGRETQYF. CDR3 coding DNA: TGTGCCAGCAGTGAATCAGGACTAGCGGGCTCCGGTCGAGAGACCCAGTACTTC. The J gene is TRBJ2-5, the V gene TRBV2; 11 nucleotides agree with TRBD2. Trimming took 2 bases from V and 4 from J; bases not matched to a gene: 12. The germline CDR1 and CDR2 sequences are SNHLY and FYNNEI. The CDR3 runs 18 residues.

This clone was observed a handful of times. The chain employs TRBV7-3 and TRBJ1-6; TRBD1 matches 8 bases. Germline V lookup: CDR1 SGHTA, CDR2 FQGTGA. The trim removed 4 bases at V and 8 bases at J, leaving 4 bases unmatched. CDR3 length: 14 residues. The CDR3 coding sequence is TGTGCCAGCAGCTGGACAGGGATGGATTCACCCCTCCACTTT. Its translation: CASSWTGMDSPLHF.

The chain carries TRBV15 and TRBJ1-1; no firm D call. The CDR3 spans 13 residues. Trimming stripped 8 bases from V and 0 bases from J, with 10 bases between. Germline CDR1 reads LNHNV; CDR2 reads YYDKDF (reference sequence). The CDR3 sequence is CATQEGLNTEAFF. CDR3 nucleotide sequence: TGTGCCACCCAGGAGGGTTTGAACACTGAAGCTTTCTTT.

The genes are TRBV4-2 and TRBJ2-1; perhaps TRBD2 as D (6 bases). The V end was cut by 5 bases, the J end by 12 bases, with 14 bases between. This CDR3 is 12 amino acids long. Germline CDR1 is LGHNA and CDR2 is YNFKEQ. The CDR3 nucleotides are TGTGCCAGCAGCGGGACTGGGCTTGGGCAGTTCTTC. This translates into CASSGTGLGQFF.

The chain joins TRBV5-1 to TRBJ1-2; TRBD1 matches at 11 bases. This CDR3 has 14 amino acids. Germline V lookup: CDR1 SGHRS, CDR2 YFSETQ. V lost 4 bases and J lost 6; bases outside the gene matches: 5. Here the CDR3 reads CASSPGTGGDGYTF. In DNA, the CDR3 is TGCGCCAGCAGCCCCGGGACAGGGGGGGATGGCTACACCTTC.

The chain uses TRBV29-1 and TRBJ2-3; D remains unclear. This CDR3 has 13 residues. The V and J ends lost 6 bases and 0 bases respectively, with 10 bases between them. Looked up from germline, CDR1 is SQVTM and CDR2 is ANQGSEA. The chain's CDR3 is CSVGTTSTDTQYF. The CDR3 DNA reads TGCAGCGTCGGTACTACTAGCACAGATACGCAGTATTTT.

In its sample, this clone was seen once. This sequence joins TRBV28 and TRBJ2-2; 7 bases line up with TRBD1. CDR1 MDHEN and CDR2 SYDVKM come from the germline V gene. This CDR3 region has 16 residues. V gave up 1 base and J gave up 3 bases; unmatched junction bases: 5. CDR3 DNA: TGTGCCAGCAGTTTATTCGAGGGGGCGGACACCGGGGAGCTGTTTTTT. Translated: CASSLFEGADTGELFF. The variable domain in full, with the rest retrieved from reference TRBV28 and TRBJ2-2, is DVKVTQSSRYLVKRTGEKVFLECVQDMDHENMFWYRQDPGLGLRLIYFSYDVKMKEKGDIPEGYSVSREKKERFSLILESASTNQTSMYLCASSLFEGADTGELFFGEGSRLTVL.

The chain couples TRBV7-9 to TRBJ2-5; TRBD1 aligns across 7 bases. J gave up 2 bases and V 4 bases, and 4 bases lay outside the gene matches. The CDR3 spans 14 residues. From germline, CDR1 is SEHNR and CDR2 FQNEAQ (reference sequence). The CDR3 DNA follows: TGTGCCAGCAGCTCGGGACAGTATCAAGAGACCCAGTACTTC. Amino acid sequence: CASSSGQYQETQYF.

This clone was observed a few times. The chain is built from TRBV28 and TRBJ1-6; D gene unclear. Deletions cut 8 bases from V and 3 bases from J, with 14 bases between. Germline V gene data show CDR1 as MDHEN and CDR2 as SYDVKM. The CDR3 consists of 15 residues. This CDR3 is CASLSGELYNSPLHF. The CDR3 DNA reads TGTGCCAGCCTCAGCGGGGAGCTCTATAATTCACCCCTCCACTTT.

Worth noting for this clone: One junction end disagrees with the germline gene, perhaps due to a read error. The V gene is TRBV5-5, the J gene TRBJ2-2; maybe TRBD2 (6 bases). The CDR3 extends over 17 amino acids. Per germline, CDR1 SGHKS and CDR2 YYEKEE (reference sequence). The CDR3 DNA reads TGTGCCAGCAGCTTGGTATATGGCGAGGACTACACCGGGGAGCGGTTTTTT. Encoded protein: CASSLVYGEDYTGERFF.

This rearrangement joins TRBV2 to TRBJ2-5, with D perhaps TRBD2 (5 bases). CDR3 size: 13 residues. Trimming removed 6 bases from V and 1 base from J, with 9 bases in between. The germline gives CDR1 SNHLY, CDR2 FYNNEI. The CDR3 spells CASSSGIQETQYF. The CDR3 DNA reads TGTGCCAGCAGCTCCGGGATCCAAGAGACCCAGTACTTC. Using reference TRBV2 and TRBJ2-5 for the parts outside the CDR3, the full variable domain is EPEVTQTPSHQVTQMGQEVILRCVPISNHLYFYWYRQILGQKVEFLVSFYNNEISEKSEIFDDQFSVERPDGSNFTLKIRSTKLEDSAMYFCASSSGIQETQYFGPGTRLLVL.

Only a few counts were recorded for this clone. V gene TRBV7-8 combines with J gene TRBJ1-2, with 7 bases identical to TRBD1. CDR3 length equals 16 residues. CDR1 and CDR2 (germline): SGHVS, FQNEAQ. V shed 5 bases and J 5 bases; nucleotides not matched to a gene: 14. The CDR3 loop is CASSAFGTVIRYGYTF. DNA of the CDR3: TGTGCCAGCAGCGCGTTCGGGACAGTCATTCGGTATGGCTACACCTTC.

This clone was seen only a few times. The genes are TRBV5-4 and TRBJ1-2, with D possibly being TRBD1 (6 bases). Germline V gives CDR1 SGHNT, CDR2 YYREEE (reference sequence). V was trimmed by 0 bases and J by 8 bases, leaving 14 bases between them. The CDR3 extends over 14 amino acids. The chain's CDR3 is CASSLASGVKGYTF. The CDR3 DNA reads TGTGCCAGCAGCTTGGCTTCAGGGGTGAAGGGCTACACCTTC. The variable domain in full, with the rest retrieved from reference TRBV5-4 and TRBJ1-2, is ETGVTQSPTHLIKTRGQQVTLRCSSQSGHNTVSWYQQALGQGPQFIFQYYREEENGRGNFPPRFSGLQFPNYSSELNVNALELDDSALYLCASSLASGVKGYTFGSGTRLTVV.

The chain employs TRBV4-2 and TRBJ1-6; tentatively, D is TRBD1 (5 bases). CDR1 LGHNA and CDR2 YNFKEQ come from the germline V gene. The CDR3 extends over 14 amino acids. Trimming took 1 base from V and 10 from J, leaving 11 bases between them. In DNA form, the CDR3 reads TGTGCCAGCAGCCAAGTTGCAGGGCCCTCACCCCTCCACTTT. Protein product: CASSQVAGPSPLHF.